This T cell receptor (beta chain) was captured by sequencing in a study of blood T cell repertoires in COVID-19. Study context: Sites across the United States, Italy and Spain contributed samples from acute and convalescent COVID-19. The cDNA or gDNA used as material had been derived from T cells, B-cell-depleted T cells, or PBMCs.

This clone was observed once. Self-reported history from a screening survey and questionnaire set each donor's cohort. Germline-derived CDR1 and CDR2 are LGHNA and YSLEER. The CDR3 extends over 17 amino acids. V was clipped by 0 bases and J by 4 bases, with 19 bases between them. Authors' methods: Nucleated cell counts were estimated from reference gene primer amplification. TCRdb keeps only in-frame clones here, not all; method: immunoSEQ multiplex PCR. V, J and clone size were drawn from that table, and D and trimming were deduced from the DNA. The repertoire holds approximately 180,000 clones, with about 88% as singletons.

The sequence came from a woman aged 40-49 years with acute COVID-19. The specimen sequenced was PBMCs or T cells enriched from blood (not recorded which). The chain uses TRBV4-3 and TRBJ2-7; D not resolved. The DNA for the CDR3 is TGCGCCAGCAGCCAAGAATTAGCAGCGAGTCTACTGTACGAGCAGTACTTC. This gives the protein CASSQELAASLLYEQYF.